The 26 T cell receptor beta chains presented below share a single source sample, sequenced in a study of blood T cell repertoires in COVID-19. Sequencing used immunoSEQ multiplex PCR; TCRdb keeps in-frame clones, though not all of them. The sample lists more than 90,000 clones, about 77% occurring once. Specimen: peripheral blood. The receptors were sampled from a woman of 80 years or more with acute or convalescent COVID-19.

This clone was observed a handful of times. CDR3 bases: TGTGCCAGCAGTCAATACGGCGAGCAGTACTTC. It yields the protein CASSQYGEQYF. The gene calls are TRBV5-8 and TRBJ2-7; D gene unclear. Between the trimmed V and J ends, which lost 5 bases and 6 bases, there was a span of 9 bases. The CDR3 is 11 amino acids. The germline CDR1 and CDR2 sequences are SGHTS and YDEGEE.

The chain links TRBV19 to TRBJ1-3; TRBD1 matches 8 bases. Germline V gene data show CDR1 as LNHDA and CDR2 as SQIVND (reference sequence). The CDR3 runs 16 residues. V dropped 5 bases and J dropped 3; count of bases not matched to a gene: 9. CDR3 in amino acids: CASSPRTGLDGNTIYF. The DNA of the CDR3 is TGTGCCAGTAGTCCCCGGACAGGGTTGGATGGAAACACCATATATTTT.

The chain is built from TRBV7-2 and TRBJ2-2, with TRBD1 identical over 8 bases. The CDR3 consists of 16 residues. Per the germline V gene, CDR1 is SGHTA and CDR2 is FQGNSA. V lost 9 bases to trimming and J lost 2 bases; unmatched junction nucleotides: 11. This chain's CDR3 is CARGGDRGQNTGELFF. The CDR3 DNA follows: TGTGCCAGGGGGGGCGACAGGGGTCAAAACACCGGGGAGCTGTTTTTT. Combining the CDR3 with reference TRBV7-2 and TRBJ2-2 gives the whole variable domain GAGVSQSPSNKVTEKGKDVELRCDPISGHTALYWYRQSLGQGLEFLIYFQGNSAPDKSGLPSDRFSAERTGGSVSTLTIQRTQQEDSAVYLCARGGDRGQNTGELFFGEGSRLTVL.

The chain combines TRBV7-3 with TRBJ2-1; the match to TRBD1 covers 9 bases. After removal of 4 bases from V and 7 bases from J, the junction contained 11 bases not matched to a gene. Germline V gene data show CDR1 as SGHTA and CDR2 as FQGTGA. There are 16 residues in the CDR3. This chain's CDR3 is CASSSPGTGISNEQFF. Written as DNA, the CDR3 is TGTGCCAGCAGCTCGCCCGGGACAGGGATTTCGAATGAGCAGTTCTTC.

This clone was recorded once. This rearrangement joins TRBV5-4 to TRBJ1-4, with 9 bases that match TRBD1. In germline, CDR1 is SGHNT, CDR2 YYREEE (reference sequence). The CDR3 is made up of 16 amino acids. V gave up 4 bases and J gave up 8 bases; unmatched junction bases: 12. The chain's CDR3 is CASSVQGAMPQEKLFF. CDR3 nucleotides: TGTGCCAGCAGCGTACAGGGGGCGATGCCCCAAGAAAAACTGTTTTTT.

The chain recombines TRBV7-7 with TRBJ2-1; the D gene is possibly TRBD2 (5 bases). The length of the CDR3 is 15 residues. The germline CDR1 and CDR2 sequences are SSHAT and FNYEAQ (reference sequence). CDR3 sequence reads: CASAAQSRGDNEQFF. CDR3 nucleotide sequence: TGTGCTAGCGCTGCCCAAAGCCGGGGTGACAATGAGCAGTTCTTC.

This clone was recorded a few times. The CDR3 nucleotides read TGTGCCAGTAGACCGACAGGAACGAACACTGAAGCTTTCTTT. The encoded protein is CASRPTGTNTEAFF. The chain uses TRBV19 and TRBJ1-1; the D gene is possibly TRBD1 (6 bases). The V gene's germline CDR1 is LNHDA and CDR2 SQIVND (reference sequence). Between the trimmed V and J ends, which lost 6 bases and 1 base, there was a span of 12 bases. CDR3 size: 14 residues.

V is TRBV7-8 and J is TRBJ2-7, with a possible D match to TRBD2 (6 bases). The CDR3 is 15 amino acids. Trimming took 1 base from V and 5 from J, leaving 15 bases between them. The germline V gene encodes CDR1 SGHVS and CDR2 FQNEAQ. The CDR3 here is CASSLDSTSVDEQYF. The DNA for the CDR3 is TGTGCCAGCAGCTTAGACTCGACTAGTGTCGACGAGCAGTACTTC.

The CDR3 loop reads CASSWRQGARDTEAFF. The CDR3 nucleotides read TGCGCCAGCAGTTGGCGGCAGGGGGCGAGAGACACTGAAGCTTTCTTT. This chain links TRBV5-1 with TRBJ1-1; 8 bases align to TRBD1. The CDR3 has 16 residues. Trimming removed 5 bases from V and 3 bases from J; junction bases left unmatched: 12. The germline V gene has CDR1 SGHRS and CDR2 YFSETQ.

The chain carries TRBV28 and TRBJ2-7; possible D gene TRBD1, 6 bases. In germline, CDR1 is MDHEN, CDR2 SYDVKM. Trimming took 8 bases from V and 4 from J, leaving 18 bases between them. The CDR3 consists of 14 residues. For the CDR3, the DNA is TGTGCCAGCTCGTATCCAGCCCAGGGGTACGAGCAGTACTTC. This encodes CASSYPAQGYEQYF.

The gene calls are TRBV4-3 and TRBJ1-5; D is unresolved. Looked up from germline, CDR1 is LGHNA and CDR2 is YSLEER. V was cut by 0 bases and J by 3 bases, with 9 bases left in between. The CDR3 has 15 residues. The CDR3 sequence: CASSQDHQANQPQHF. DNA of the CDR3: TGCGCCAGCAGCCAAGATCACCAGGCCAATCAGCCCCAGCATTTT.

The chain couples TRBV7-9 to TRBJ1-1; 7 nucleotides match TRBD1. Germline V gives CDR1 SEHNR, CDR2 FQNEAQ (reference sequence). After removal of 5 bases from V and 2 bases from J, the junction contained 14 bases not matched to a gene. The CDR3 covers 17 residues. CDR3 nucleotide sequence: TGTGCCAGCAGCGTTACCTCCTTGGGACAGTTAAACACTGAAGCTTTCTTT. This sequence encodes CASSVTSLGQLNTEAFF.

CDR3 sequence (DNA): TGTGCCAGCAGCCTCTCCACAGATACGCAGTATTTT. Translation gives CASSLSTDTQYF. The chain recombines TRBV6-1 with TRBJ2-3; D gene ambiguous. The CDR3 has 12 amino acids. CDR1 MNHNS and CDR2 SASEGT come from the germline V gene. Trimming stripped 6 bases from V and 2 bases from J, with 6 bases between.

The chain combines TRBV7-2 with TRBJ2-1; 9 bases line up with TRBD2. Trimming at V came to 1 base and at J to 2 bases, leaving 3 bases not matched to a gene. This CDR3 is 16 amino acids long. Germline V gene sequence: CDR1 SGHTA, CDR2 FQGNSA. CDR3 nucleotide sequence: TGTGCCAGCAGCTTAGAGGCTAGCGGGACCTACAATGAGCAGTTCTTC. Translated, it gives CASSLEASGTYNEQFF. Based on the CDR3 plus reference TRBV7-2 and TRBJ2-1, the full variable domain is GAGVSQSPSNKVTEKGKDVELRCDPISGHTALYWYRQSLGQGLEFLIYFQGNSAPDKSGLPSDRFSAERTGGSVSTLTIQRTQQEDSAVYLCASSLEASGTYNEQFFGPGTRLTVL.

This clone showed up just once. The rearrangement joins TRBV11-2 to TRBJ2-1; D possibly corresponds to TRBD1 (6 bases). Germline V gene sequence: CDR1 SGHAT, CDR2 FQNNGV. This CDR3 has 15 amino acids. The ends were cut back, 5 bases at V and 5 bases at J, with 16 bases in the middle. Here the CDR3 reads CASSQGPTRNNEQFF. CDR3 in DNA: TGTGCCAGCAGCCAGGGGCCCACTAGAAACAATGAGCAGTTCTTC.

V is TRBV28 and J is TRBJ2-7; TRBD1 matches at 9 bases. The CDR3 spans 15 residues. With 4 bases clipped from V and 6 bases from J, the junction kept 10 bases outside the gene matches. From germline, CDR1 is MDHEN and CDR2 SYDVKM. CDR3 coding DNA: TGTGCCAGCAGTTCCCCGGGACAGGGAAACGGCGAGCAGTACTTC. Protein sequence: CASSSPGQGNGEQYF.

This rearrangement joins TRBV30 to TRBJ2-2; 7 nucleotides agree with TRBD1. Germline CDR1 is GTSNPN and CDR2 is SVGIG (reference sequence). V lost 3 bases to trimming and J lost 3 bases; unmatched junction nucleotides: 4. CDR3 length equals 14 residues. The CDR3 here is CAWRTGQDTGELFF. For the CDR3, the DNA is TGTGCCTGGAGAACTGGACAGGACACCGGGGAGCTGTTTTTT.

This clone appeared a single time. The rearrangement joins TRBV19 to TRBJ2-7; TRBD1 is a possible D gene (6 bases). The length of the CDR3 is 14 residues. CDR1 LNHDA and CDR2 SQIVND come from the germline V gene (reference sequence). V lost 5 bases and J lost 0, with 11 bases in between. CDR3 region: CASSWQGSSYEQYF. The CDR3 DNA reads TGTGCCAGTAGTTGGCAGGGGAGCTCCTACGAGCAGTACTTC.

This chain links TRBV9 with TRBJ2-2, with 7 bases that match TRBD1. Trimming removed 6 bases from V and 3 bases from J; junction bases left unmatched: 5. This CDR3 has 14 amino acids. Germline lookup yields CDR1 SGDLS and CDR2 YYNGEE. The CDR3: CASTKQGDTGELFF. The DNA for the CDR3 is TGTGCCAGCACCAAGCAGGGGGACACCGGGGAGCTGTTTTTT.

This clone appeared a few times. CDR3 amino acids: CASRAQFSGNTIYF. CDR3 DNA: TGTGCCAGCAGGGCACAATTCTCTGGAAACACCATATATTTT. The genes are TRBV28 and TRBJ1-3; D is ambiguous. V was trimmed by 6 bases and J by 0 bases, leaving 9 bases between them. CDR3 length: 14 residues. Germline CDR1 reads MDHEN; CDR2 reads SYDVKM. The full variable domain, in which reference TRBV28 and TRBJ1-3 provide the parts outside the CDR3, is DVKVTQSSRYLVKRTGEKVFLECVQDMDHENMFWYRQDPGLGLRLIYFSYDVKMKEKGDIPEGYSVSREKKERFSLILESASTNQTSMYLCASRAQFSGNTIYFGEGSWLTVV.

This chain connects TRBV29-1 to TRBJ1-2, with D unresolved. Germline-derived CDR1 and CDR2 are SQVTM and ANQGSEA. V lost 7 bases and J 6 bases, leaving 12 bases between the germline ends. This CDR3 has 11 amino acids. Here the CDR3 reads CSAPSLNGYTF. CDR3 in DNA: TGCAGCGCTCCTAGTTTGAATGGCTACACCTTC.

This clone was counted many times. The CDR3 DNA sequence: TGTGCCATCAGTGAAGGAGGGAAAGGGAGAGGCTACACCTTC. Translation gives CAISEGGKGRGYTF. V usage is TRBV10-3 and J usage is TRBJ1-2; D ambiguous. The CDR3 covers 14 residues. The V end lost 3 bases, the J end lost 8 bases, and 16 bases lay between the germline ends. Germline V gene sequence: CDR1 ENHRY, CDR2 SYGVKD.

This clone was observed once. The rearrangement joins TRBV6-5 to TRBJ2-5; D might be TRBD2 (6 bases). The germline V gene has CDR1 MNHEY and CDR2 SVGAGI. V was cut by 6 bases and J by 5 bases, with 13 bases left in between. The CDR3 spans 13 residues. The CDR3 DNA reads TGTGCCAGCAGGGAGGGTAACGGTGAGACCCAGTACTTC. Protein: CASREGNGETQYF.

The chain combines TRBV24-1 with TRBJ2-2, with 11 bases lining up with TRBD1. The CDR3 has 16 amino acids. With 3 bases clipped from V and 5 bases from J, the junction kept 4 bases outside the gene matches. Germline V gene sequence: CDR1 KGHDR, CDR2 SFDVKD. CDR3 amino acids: CATSDPGQGETGELFF. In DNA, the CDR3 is TGTGCCACCAGTGATCCGGGACAGGGGGAGACCGGGGAGCTGTTTTTT.

The CDR3 region is CASSIIQGPYNEQFF. The DNA of the CDR3 is TGTGCCAGTAGTATAATCCAGGGGCCCTACAATGAGCAGTTCTTC. J is TRBJ2-1 and V is TRBV19; a weak D match, TRBD1 (6 bases). Germline lookup yields CDR1 LNHDA and CDR2 SQIVND (reference sequence). V was clipped by 2 bases and J by 2 bases, with 10 bases between them. The CDR3 is 15 amino acids.

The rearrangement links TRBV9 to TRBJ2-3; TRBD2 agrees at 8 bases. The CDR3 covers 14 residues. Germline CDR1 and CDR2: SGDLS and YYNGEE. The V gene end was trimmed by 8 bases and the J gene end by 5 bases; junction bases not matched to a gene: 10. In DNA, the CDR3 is TGTGCCAGTGATCCGGGACTAGATGGAGATACGCAGTATTTT. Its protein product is CASDPGLDGDTQYF.